This T cell receptor (beta chain) was profiled in a study of cytomegalovirus exposure and HLA in healthy donors. Study conclusions and caveats: While the bulk of TCR sequences proved rare, some public TCRs turned up in many donors. Overall, about 160 TCR beta chains were annotated as cytomegalovirus-associated.

The CDR3 totals 19 residues. The germline V gene has CDR1 ENHRY and CDR2 SYGVKD. J was trimmed by 8 bases and V by 3 bases; bases with no gene match: 18. This clone appeared a few times. The antigen is undetermined. The PCR employed 60 Vbeta primers together with 13 Jbeta primers. Clones were read by immunoSEQ multiplex PCR, and TCRdb kept only the in-frame ones, dropping some. The table includes under 150,000 clones, approximately 84% detected once. The chain has TRBV10-3 and TRBJ2-1; 11 nucleotides align to TRBD2. This TCR derives from a woman aged 40 to 49 in good health and CMV-seronegative. Sequencing used PBMCs. The CDR3 reads CAISEPTSGEPTGRDEQFF. Written as DNA, the CDR3 is TGTGCCATCAGTGAACCGACTAGCGGGGAACCTACGGGGAGAGATGAGCAGTTCTTC.